One and the same sample provided the 12 T cell receptor beta chains below, sequenced in a study of OX40 agonist ivuxolimab in advanced cancers. Assay used: immunoSEQ multiplex PCR; TCRdb lists only in-frame clones, some missing. The sample holds about 80,000 clones, roughly four fifths seen once. This material consisted of CD4+ or CD8+ T cells sorted from blood, taken in a trial of the OX40 agonist ivuxolimab. The receptors derive from an adult with an advanced solid tumor such as melanoma, head and neck, liver or kidney cancer.

This chain links TRBV28 with TRBJ2-1; possible D gene TRBD1, 5 bases. V lost 7 bases, J lost 1 base, and 23 bases lay in between. Germline V gives CDR1 MDHEN, CDR2 SYDVKM. The CDR3 extends over 18 amino acids. Written as DNA, the CDR3 is TGTGCCAGCACCTCGTCGTTCGTGGACAACCCGTCCTACAATGAGCAGTTCTTC. Protein product: CASTSSFVDNPSYNEQFF.

V gene TRBV7-3 combines with J gene TRBJ1-1, with D unclear. Looked up from germline, CDR1 is SGHTA and CDR2 is FQGTGA. The V gene lost 6 bases and the J gene lost 1 base, with 12 bases spanning the gap. The CDR3 totals 14 residues. The CDR3 bases are TGTGCCAGCAGGCTCGACGGGAGGAACACTGAAGCTTTCTTT. Translating it yields CASRLDGRNTEAFF.

This sequence joins TRBV2 and TRBJ2-3; D might be TRBD1 (5 bases). The CDR3 spans 13 residues. Germline values: CDR1 SNHLY, CDR2 FYNNEI. Trimming removed 9 bases at V and 6 bases at J, with 16 bases between. CDR3 protein: CASALRGRDTQYF. The CDR3 DNA is TGTGCCAGTGCCCTAAGGGGTAGGGATACGCAGTATTTT. The variable domain in full, completed from reference TRBV2 and TRBJ2-3, reads EPEVTQTPSHQVTQMGQEVILRCVPISNHLYFYWYRQILGQKVEFLVSFYNNEISEKSEIFDDQFSVERPDGSNFTLKIRSTKLEDSAMYFCASALRGRDTQYFGPGTRLTVL.

V and J are TRBV6-4 and TRBJ2-6; the D is unclear. Trimming took 5 bases from V and 2 from J, leaving 10 bases between them. Looked up from germline, CDR1 is MRHNA and CDR2 is SNTAGT. The length of the CDR3 is 15 residues. CDR3 sequence reads: CASSFDSAGANVLTF. DNA of the CDR3: TGTGCCAGCAGTTTTGACTCAGCTGGGGCCAACGTCCTGACTTTC.

Only a few counts were recorded for this clone. The chain carries TRBV2 and TRBJ1-2, with 7 bases identical to TRBD1. CDR1 is SNHLY, CDR2 FYNNEI, per germline. CDR3 length equals 13 residues. The V segment lost 5 bases and the J segment 4 bases; nucleotides outside the gene matches: 4. Written as DNA, the CDR3 is TGTGCCAGCAGTCCACAGGGGCGCTATGGCTACACCTTC. This codes for CASSPQGRYGYTF.

The chain recombines TRBV18 with TRBJ2-3; D is unclear. CDR3 length equals 11 residues. The germline V gene has CDR1 KGHSH and CDR2 LQKENI. The V gene lost 5 bases and the J gene lost 2 bases, with 2 bases spanning the gap. CDR3 sequence: CASSITDTQYF. CDR3 coding DNA: TGTGCCAGCTCAATCACAGATACGCAGTATTTT.

The chain has TRBV6-4 and TRBJ2-1; TRBD2 aligns across 10 bases. The CDR3 covers 16 residues. CDR1 and CDR2 from the germline V gene are MRHNA and SNTAGT. With V trimmed by 0 bases and J by 8 bases, 7 bases remained unmatched. CDR3 region: CASSDSSGGAMDEQFF. The CDR3 coding sequence is TGTGCCAGCAGTGACTCGAGCGGGGGGGCCATGGATGAGCAGTTCTTC.

The CDR3 DNA is TGTGCCAGCAGTTTAGCCCCGACAGGGGTCAATGAGCAGTTCTTC. It codes for CASSLAPTGVNEQFF. This sequence joins TRBV27 and TRBJ2-1, with TRBD1 matching 8 bases. V gave up 2 bases and J gave up 6 bases; unmatched junction bases: 6. The CDR3 sequence is 15 residues long. Germline V gene sequence: CDR1 MNHEY, CDR2 SMNVEV (reference sequence).

In its sample, this clone was seen once. The chain uses TRBV18 and TRBJ1-1, with D possibly being TRBD1 (5 bases). The CDR3 is 15 residues long. Germline V gene lookup returns CDR1 KGHSH and CDR2 LQKENI. Trimming cost V 6 bases and J 1 base, with 15 bases left between them. The CDR3, as DNA: TGTGCCAGCTCGTCAACGGGGGTGCGGAACACTGAAGCTTTCTTT. This codes for CASSSTGVRNTEAFF.

The chain couples TRBV29-1 to TRBJ2-3; 9 nucleotides align to TRBD2. Germline V lookup: CDR1 SQVTM, CDR2 ANQGSEA. Trimming cost V 1 base and J 2 bases; bases outside gene matches: 10. The CDR3 has 17 amino acids. The CDR3 region is CSVEGGGAVYYTDTQYF. CDR3 sequence (DNA): TGCAGCGTTGAAGGCGGGGGGGCCGTTTACTACACAGATACGCAGTATTTT.

The V gene is TRBV6-5, the J gene TRBJ2-7, with 7 bases lining up with TRBD1. Trimming took 2 bases from V and 4 from J; bases not matched to a gene: 5. This CDR3 has 14 residues. Germline CDR1 MNHEY, CDR2 SVGAGI. CDR3 region: CASSYDRDQYEQYF. CDR3 nucleotides: TGTGCCAGCAGTTACGACAGGGATCAGTACGAGCAGTACTTC.

V gene TRBV2 combines with J gene TRBJ2-7; possibly TRBD2 for D (6 bases). Germline V gene lookup returns CDR1 SNHLY and CDR2 FYNNEI. V was clipped by 3 bases and J by 2 bases, with 14 bases between them. CDR3 length: 15 residues. CDR3 amino acids: CASSDAGLQTYEQYF. Written as DNA, the CDR3 is TGTGCCAGCAGTGACGCGGGACTCCAAACCTACGAGCAGTACTTC.